Presented here are 20 T cell receptor beta chains from one specimen sequenced in a study of blood T cell repertoires in COVID-19. Using immunoSEQ multiplex PCR, the repertoire was profiled, and TCRdb retains in-frame clones only, with some absent. The sample has around 370,000 clones; under 95% are singletons. Sequencing used peripheral blood. These receptors originate from a woman aged 18-35 years who had recovered from COVID-19.

About this clone itself: The sample has other DNA sequences that encode this CDR3 too. The V gene is TRBV7-2, the J gene TRBJ2-5; 10 bases agree with TRBD2. The CDR3 extends over 17 amino acids. The germline V gene has CDR1 SGHTA and CDR2 FQGNSA. V lost 1 base to trimming and J lost 5 bases; unmatched junction nucleotides: 10. The DNA of the CDR3 is TGTGCCAGCAGCTTAGGGCGGCTAGCGGGAGTCGGGGAGACCCAGTACTTC. This gives the protein CASSLGRLAGVGETQYF.

This clone was seen just once. J is TRBJ1-1 and V is TRBV6-5; D not resolved. The CDR3 has 13 residues. Germline V CDR1 and CDR2: MNHEY, SVGAGI. Trimming removed 0 bases at V and 7 bases at J, with 9 bases between. CDR3 residues: CASSYSRGIEAFF. CDR3 DNA sequence: TGTGCCAGCAGTTACTCGCGCGGGATTGAAGCTTTCTTT.

CDR3 region: CASSETLTIFNGYTF. The CDR3 DNA follows: TGTGCCAGCAGTGAAACCCTGACAATATTCAATGGCTACACCTTC. This chain links TRBV25-1 with TRBJ1-2; D gene unclear. Germline CDR1 reads MGHDK; CDR2 reads SYGVNS. The CDR3 has 15 residues. Trimming stripped 2 bases from V and 6 bases from J, with 16 bases between.

The CDR3 sequence is CASSLGQGVWENTGELFF. The CDR3 nucleotides read TGTGCCAGCAGTTTGGGACAGGGGGTATGGGAGAACACCGGGGAGCTGTTTTTT. This chain links TRBV27 with TRBJ2-2; 11 nucleotides match TRBD1. After removal of 3 bases from V and 1 base from J, the junction contained 7 bases not matched to a gene. CDR1 and CDR2 (germline): MNHEY, SMNVEV (reference sequence). The CDR3 runs to 18 residues.

The chain has TRBV2 and TRBJ1-1; possibly TRBD1 for D (5 bases). Germline loops: CDR1 SNHLY, CDR2 FYNNEI. There are 19 residues in the CDR3. Trimming took off 2 bases at V and 0 bases at J, with 22 bases between the two ends. CDR3 residues: CASSEYLVRGLHLNTEAFF. Here the CDR3 DNA reads TGTGCCAGCAGTGAATATTTAGTTAGGGGCCTACACTTGAACACTGAAGCTTTCTTT.

In this sample, this clone turned up a few times. As DNA, the CDR3 is TGTGCCAGCAGTGAGCACTCAACAAGGGGGGCTTTCTTT. It translates to CASSEHSTRGAFF. This rearrangement joins TRBV6-1 to TRBJ1-1; TRBD1 might be the D (6 bases). V was trimmed by 3 bases and J by 11 bases, leaving 16 bases between them. Germline V gene sequence: CDR1 MNHNS, CDR2 SASEGT. This CDR3 is 13 amino acids long.

The chain couples TRBV11-3 to TRBJ2-3; TRBD1 might be the D (6 bases). V was pared by 3 bases and J by 5 bases, with 12 bases between. The CDR3 is made up of 14 amino acids. CDR1 and CDR2 from the germline V gene are SGHNT and YENEEA. CDR3 sequence reads: CASSFQGQIDTQYF. In DNA form, the CDR3 reads TGTGCCAGCAGCTTCCAGGGGCAAATAGATACGCAGTATTTT.

The chain is built from TRBV6-7 and TRBJ2-3; D is undetermined. TRBV6-7 is filed as an ORF, its function uncertain. CDR3 size: 14 residues. The V and J ends lost 10 bases and 2 bases respectively, with 16 bases between them. This CDR3 reads CAIRVVLITDTQYF. CDR3 nucleotides: TGTGCCATTCGGGTTGTCTTAATCACAGATACGCAGTATTTT.

The gene calls are TRBV9 and TRBJ1-1, with D uncertain. CDR1 and CDR2 (germline): SGDLS, YYNGEE. This CDR3 comprises 16 residues. The V and J ends lost 0 bases and 0 bases respectively, with 12 bases between them. The CDR3, as DNA: TGTGCCAGCAGCGTAGGGGGAGGGATAATGAACACTGAAGCTTTCTTT. Amino acid sequence: CASSVGGGIMNTEAFF.

The V and J genes are TRBV11-3 and TRBJ2-5; 12 bases are a match to TRBD2. V shed 3 bases, J shed 5 bases, and the junction held 7 bases outside the gene matches. Per the germline V gene, CDR1 is SGHNT and CDR2 is YENEEA. The CDR3 loop spans 16 amino acids. The CDR3 reads CASSFSGTSGWETQYF. CDR3 nucleotide sequence: TGTGCCAGCAGCTTCTCCGGGACTAGCGGGTGGGAGACCCAGTACTTC. The complete variable domain, with remaining parts taken from reference TRBV11-3 and TRBJ2-5, reads EAGVVQSPRYKIIEKKQPVAFWCNPISGHNTLYWYLQNLGQGPELLIRYENEEAVDDSQLPKDRFSAERLKGVDSTLKIQPAELGDSAVYLCASSFSGTSGWETQYFGPGTRLLVL.

The J gene is TRBJ2-6, the V gene TRBV9; 9 bases map to TRBD1. Germline assignment: CDR1 SGDLS and CDR2 YYNGEE. J was trimmed by 2 bases and V by 4 bases; bases with no gene match: 13. The CDR3 sequence is 19 residues long. The CDR3 is CASSTGGGGRLTGANVLTF. CDR3 nucleotides: TGTGCCAGCAGCACAGGGGGCGGGGGCCGGCTAACTGGGGCCAACGTCCTGACTTTC.

This clone was seen more than once but under ten times. The chain joins TRBV19 to TRBJ1-5; 8 bases agree with TRBD1. The length of the CDR3 is 17 residues. With V trimmed by 3 bases and J by 7 bases, 14 bases remained unmatched. Germline V gene lookup returns CDR1 LNHDA and CDR2 SQIVND (reference sequence). The DNA for the CDR3 is TGTGCCAGTAGTATCTTATTTATTTTGACAGGGGAACAGCCCCAGCATTTT. Its protein is CASSILFILTGEQPQHF.

This clone was counted once. This sequence joins TRBV3-1 (or the pseudogene TRBV3-2) and TRBJ1-3; the D gene is possibly TRBD1 (5 bases). With 7 bases removed from V and 7 bases from J, the gap between germline ends came to 17 bases. The germline gives CDR1 LGHDT, CDR2 YNNKEL (reference sequence). The CDR3 covers 14 residues. CDR3 in amino acids: CASNDWGVGNTIYF. As DNA, the CDR3 is TGTGCCAGCAACGATTGGGGGGTCGGGAACACCATATATTTT.

This clone was found a few times. The V call is TRBV7-2, the J call TRBJ1-1; TRBD1 matches 10 bases. The CDR3 sequence is 15 residues long. CDR1 and CDR2 (germline): SGHTA, FQGNSA. V was pared by 1 base and J by 4 bases, with 3 bases of the junction left unmatched. The CDR3 nucleotides are TGTGCCAGCAGCTTAGAGGGACAGGGGTTCACTGAAGCTTTCTTT. Its protein product is CASSLEGQGFTEAFF. Drawing the rest from reference TRBV7-2 and TRBJ1-1, the complete variable domain is GAGVSQSPSNKVTEKGKDVELRCDPISGHTALYWYRQSLGQGLEFLIYFQGNSAPDKSGLPSDRFSAERTGGSVSTLTIQRTQQEDSAVYLCASSLEGQGFTEAFFGQGTRLTVV.

This clone was detected only a few times. This chain joins TRBV5-1 and TRBJ1-2; 9 bases are shared with TRBD1. Germline assignment: CDR1 SGHRS and CDR2 YFSETQ. This CDR3 comprises 16 residues. J was trimmed by 5 bases and V by 0 bases; bases with no gene match: 8. The CDR3 here is CASSLVTPQGAYGYTF. The CDR3 DNA follows: TGCGCCAGCAGCTTGGTTACACCACAGGGGGCGTATGGCTACACCTTC.

The CDR3 bases are TGTGCCAGCAGTCTATCGGGCAGGGGAGGGACTGAAGCTTTCTTT. It encodes CASSLSGRGGTEAFF. This rearrangement joins TRBV6-2 or TRBV6-3 to TRBJ1-1; a weak D match, TRBD1 (6 bases). Trimming took off 5 bases at V and 5 bases at J, with 18 bases between the two ends. Germline CDR1 and CDR2: MNHEY and SVGEGT. The CDR3 length is 15 residues.

This sequence joins TRBV4-3 and TRBJ1-2; TRBD1 is a possible D gene (6 bases). Germline loops: CDR1 LGHNA, CDR2 YSLEER. Trimming stripped 0 bases from V and 6 bases from J, with 26 bases between. This CDR3 has 19 residues. The CDR3: CASSQDREPQGFFPNGYTF. CDR3 bases: TGCGCCAGCAGCCAAGATCGGGAACCACAGGGTTTTTTCCCAAATGGCTACACCTTC.

The rearrangement joins TRBV6-5 to TRBJ2-2; D is undetermined. The CDR3 is made up of 13 amino acids. CDR1 MNHEY and CDR2 SVGAGI come from the germline V gene. V was clipped by 10 bases and J by 5 bases, with 14 bases between them. The DNA for the CDR3 is TGTGCCACCACCGCAGGAAGGACCGGGGAGCTGTTTTTT. This encodes CATTAGRTGELFF.

The chain carries TRBV19 and TRBJ2-4, with a possible D match to TRBD1 (5 bases). Germline loops: CDR1 LNHDA, CDR2 SQIVND (reference sequence). The V end lost 3 bases, the J end lost 3 bases, and 18 bases lay between the germline ends. CDR3 length equals 17 residues. In DNA form, the CDR3 reads TGTGCCAGTAGTATCGACAGACCAAATCCGTTCAAAAACATTCAGTACTTC. It yields the protein CASSIDRPNPFKNIQYF.

This clone was seen a single time. Other DNA sequences of this sample code for an identical CDR3. The gene calls are TRBV5-1 and TRBJ1-2, with 10 bases identical to TRBD1. The CDR3 length is 15 residues. Germline CDR1 SGHRS, CDR2 YFSETQ. Unmatched junction bases numbered 3, after V lost 2 bases and J lost 2 bases. CDR3 in DNA: TGCGCCAGCAGCTTAGGACAGGGGGGGAACTATGGCTACACCTTC. Translated, it gives CASSLGQGGNYGYTF.